The T cell receptor beta chain described here comes from a study of immune evolution from preneoplasia to lung adenocarcinoma. Study details: HLA loss of heterozygosity: about 7% AIS, about 15% MIA, over 25% ADC, none AAH. Notes on the study in general: Later-stage lesions appeared to have more T cells, more diversity, less clonality. Top clone share appeared to fall from AAH through AIS, MIA, adenocarcinoma.

The CDR3 has 16 amino acids. CDR1 is MRHNA and CDR2 is SNTAGT in the germline V gene. After removal of 5 bases from V and 1 base from J, the junction contained 8 bases not matched to a gene. Sequencing was performed with immunoSEQ multiplex PCR; in TCRdb, only in-frame clones are kept and a portion is missing. The sample lists 2,100 or so clones, about 81% occurring once. Each case's diagnosis was confirmed by two pathologists on H&E. In the case of this clone: What it binds is unknown.

V usage is TRBV6-4 and J usage is TRBJ2-3; 8 nucleotides align to TRBD1. The source material was FFPE minimally invasive lung adenocarcinoma tissue. The receptor was derived from a person aged 55-80 years with lung adenocarcinoma. The chain's CDR3 is CASSPRAGGGTDTQYF. For the CDR3, the DNA is TGTGCCAGCAGTCCTCGGGCAGGGGGCGGCACAGATACGCAGTATTTT.